This T cell receptor beta chain was retrieved from a study of cytomegalovirus exposure and HLA in healthy donors. Study-wide findings and caveats: Previous analysis showed most TCR beta V segments were productive about 87% or about 30% of the time. The authors judged a highly shared variant cluster likely a sequencing artifact.

A multiplex PCR was run with 60 Vbeta primers and 13 Jbeta primers. Study processing details: Roughly 11 million shared chains were among some 75 million unique TCR beta chains counted in a later analysis. Sequencing was performed with immunoSEQ multiplex PCR; in TCRdb, only in-frame clones are kept and a portion is missing. V and J calls and clone size come straight from that table; D and trimming were deduced from the DNA. There are about 89,000 clones in the sample; 70% to 85% occur only once, and about 2.5% lies in the top ten. V gave up 4 bases and J gave up 5 bases; unmatched junction bases: 10. The CDR3 consists of 17 residues. The V gene's germline CDR1 is SGDLS and CDR2 YYNGEE. On this clone: The antigen is unknown.

The gene calls are TRBV9 and TRBJ2-3; 13 nucleotides agree with TRBD2. Material for sequencing was PBMCs. The clonotype comes from a man aged 30 to 45 in good health and CMV-seronegative. Written as DNA, the CDR3 is TGTGCCAGCAGCTTCCGAACTAGCGGGGGGGCTATAGATACGCAGTATTTT. Translated: CASSFRTSGGAIDTQYF.